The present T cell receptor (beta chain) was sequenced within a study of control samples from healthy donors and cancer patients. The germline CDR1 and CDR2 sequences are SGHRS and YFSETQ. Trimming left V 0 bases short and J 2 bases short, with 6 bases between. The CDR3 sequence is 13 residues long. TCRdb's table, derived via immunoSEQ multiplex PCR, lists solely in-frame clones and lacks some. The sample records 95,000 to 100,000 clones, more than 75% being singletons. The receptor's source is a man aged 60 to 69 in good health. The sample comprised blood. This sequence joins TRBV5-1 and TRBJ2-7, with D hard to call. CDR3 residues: CASSLDNTYEQYF. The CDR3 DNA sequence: TGCGCCAGCAGCTTGGACAACACCTACGAGCAGTACTTC.